One sample yielded the 17 T cell receptor beta chains listed below, sequenced in a study of cytomegalovirus exposure and HLA in healthy donors. The PCR made use of 60 Vbeta and 13 Jbeta primers. Assay: immunoSEQ multiplex PCR; the TCRdb copy retains only in-frame clones and omits some. Among about 170,000 clones listed, about 65% were seen once. The sample taken for sequencing was PBMCs. Receptors originate from a man aged 40-49 years in good health and CMV-seropositive.

This chain joins TRBV4-1 and TRBJ2-7, with D possibly being TRBD1 (5 bases). V was clipped by 4 bases and J by 7 bases, with 14 bases between them. Germline CDR1 MGHRA, CDR2 YSYEKL. This CDR3 region has 13 residues. CDR3 protein: CASSPPSGYEQYF. DNA for the CDR3: TGCGCCAGCAGCCCGCCGTCAGGGTATGAGCAGTACTTC.

V is TRBV7-8 and J is TRBJ2-7, with D possibly TRBD1 on 5 matching bases. The CDR3 sequence is 15 residues long. V lost 4 bases and J lost 1, with 14 bases in between. Germline V CDR1 and CDR2: SGHVS, FQNEAQ. CDR3 nucleotides: TGTGCCAGCAGCTCAAGTTCAGGACATTCCTACGAGCAGTACTTC. It codes for CASSSSSGHSYEQYF. Full variable domain (missing parts from reference TRBV7-8 and TRBJ2-7): GAGVSQSPRYKVAKRGQDVALRCDPISGHVSLFWYQQALGQGPEFLTYFQNEAQLDKSGLPSDRFFAERPEGSVSTLKIQRTQQEDSAVYLCASSSSSGHSYEQYFGPGTRLTVT.

The chain uses TRBV18 and TRBJ1-2, with D possibly matching TRBD1 (5 bases). V was clipped by 2 bases and J by 5 bases, with 15 bases between them. Germline CDR1 and CDR2: KGHSH and LQKENI. This CDR3 spans 15 amino acids. CDR3 nucleotides: TGTGCCAGCTCACCAGGTCTGGAGGGGCCATATGGCTACACCTTC. Residues: CASSPGLEGPYGYTF.

This chain links TRBV5-1 with TRBJ1-5; 9 nucleotides match TRBD1. The CDR3 length is 18 residues. Unmatched junction bases numbered 15, after V lost 4 bases and J lost 4 bases. Germline values: CDR1 SGHRS, CDR2 YFSETQ. The CDR3 DNA is TGCGCCAGCAGCGTCGAGAGGGACAGGGAAAGGTGGAATCAGCCCCAGCATTTT. Translating gives CASSVERDRERWNQPQHF.

The chain uses TRBV27 and TRBJ1-2; 10 nucleotides line up with TRBD1. This CDR3 has 14 residues. J lost 5 bases, V lost 4 bases, and 4 bases had no gene match. Germline V CDR1 and CDR2: MNHEY, SMNVEV (reference sequence). CDR3 region: CASSSRDRGYGYTF. For the CDR3, the DNA is TGTGCCAGCAGTTCCCGGGACAGGGGTTATGGCTACACCTTC.

This chain joins TRBV19 and TRBJ1-2; D might be TRBD1 (5 bases). The length of the CDR3 is 14 residues. The germline CDR1 and CDR2 sequences are LNHDA and SQIVND (reference sequence). Trimming removed 5 bases from V and 7 bases from J, with 17 bases in between. The CDR3 region is CASSPPDKVAGYTF. CDR3 bases: TGTGCCAGTAGTCCGCCGGACAAGGTCGCTGGCTACACCTTC.

The chain recombines TRBV6-5 with TRBJ2-7; 10 bases align to TRBD1. The V segment lost 8 bases and the J segment 6 bases; nucleotides outside the gene matches: 4. This CDR3 is 12 amino acids long. Germline lookup yields CDR1 MNHEY and CDR2 SVGAGI. CDR3 protein: CASRQGAGEQYF. The DNA of the CDR3 is TGTGCCAGCCGACAGGGGGCTGGCGAGCAGTACTTC.

The CDR3, as DNA: TGTGCCAGCAGCTTTAGACAGGGGGATAACTATGGCTACACCTTC. Amino acid sequence: CASSFRQGDNYGYTF. The chain recombines TRBV7-2 with TRBJ1-2, with 9 bases that match TRBD1. V was clipped by 3 bases and J by 1 base; unmatched bases: 3. The CDR3 extends over 15 amino acids. In germline, CDR1 is SGHTA, CDR2 FQGNSA.

Of note for this clone: One end of the junction is discordant with germline, which a read error may explain. The chain uses TRBV6-5 and TRBJ1-4; unclear D gene. In germline, CDR1 is MNHEY, CDR2 SVGAGI. The CDR3 totals 16 residues. The CDR3 bases are TGTGCCAGCAGTTACCGCGGGGTTGCAACTAATGGAAAACTGTTTTTT. Translation gives CASSYRGVATNGKLFF.

The count of this clone is one. The sample has other DNA sequences that encode this CDR3 too. The chain recombines TRBV4-3 with TRBJ2-1; 9 bases line up with TRBD2. The CDR3 is 14 residues long. The V segment lost 8 bases and the J segment 4 bases; nucleotides outside the gene matches: 6. Per the germline V gene, CDR1 is LGHNA and CDR2 is YSLEER. CDR3 amino acids: CASSHSGGYNEQFF. The DNA for the CDR3 is TGCGCCAGCTCCCATAGCGGGGGATACAATGAGCAGTTCTTC.

This clone was counted between two and nine times. The chain uses TRBV29-1 and TRBJ1-2; 8 bases line up with TRBD1. CDR3 length: 12 amino acids. The trim removed 5 bases at V and 6 bases at J, leaving 5 bases unmatched. Germline V gives CDR1 SQVTM, CDR2 ANQGSEA. CDR3 in amino acids: CSVPVTGDGYTF. In DNA form, the CDR3 reads TGCAGCGTTCCCGTGACAGGGGATGGCTACACCTTC.

V usage is TRBV7-9 and J usage is TRBJ2-7; 7 bases match TRBD2. This CDR3 contains 10 residues. Germline CDR1 SEHNR, CDR2 FQNEAQ (reference sequence). The CDR3 DNA reads TGTTCCTCTTCGGGGGGAGCGCAGTACTTC. Its protein is CSSSGGAQYF.

The rearrangement uses TRBV7-9 and TRBJ2-2, with D hard to call. Trimming took 1 base from V and 8 from J, leaving 14 bases between them. CDR1 and CDR2 (germline): SEHNR, FQNEAQ (reference sequence). There are 15 residues in the CDR3. CDR3 in amino acids: CASSLESPFGGELFF. CDR3 nucleotide sequence: TGTGCCAGCAGCTTAGAAAGTCCCTTCGGGGGGGAGCTGTTTTTT.

The chain recombines TRBV27 with TRBJ1-5; D perhaps matches TRBD1 (6 bases). This CDR3 has 14 residues. Germline lookup yields CDR1 MNHEY and CDR2 SMNVEV (reference sequence). V lost 5 bases and J 3 bases, leaving 11 bases between the germline ends. The CDR3 reads CASSPQGTNQPQHF. In DNA form, the CDR3 reads TGTGCCAGCAGTCCACAGGGAACCAATCAGCCCCAGCATTTT.

This clone appeared a few times. The chain employs TRBV10-3 and TRBJ1-1; 7 bases align to TRBD1. The CDR3 is made up of 14 amino acids. Germline values: CDR1 ENHRY, CDR2 SYGVKD. The junction had 5 bases not matched to a gene; V was cut back by 0 bases and J by 7 bases. The CDR3 spells CAISESRGRGEAFF. The CDR3 DNA follows: TGTGCCATCAGTGAGTCGAGGGGGCGAGGTGAAGCTTTCTTT.

The chain has TRBV5-1 and TRBJ2-3; the match to TRBD1 covers 7 bases. Germline V gene lookup returns CDR1 SGHRS and CDR2 YFSETQ. Unmatched junction bases numbered 17, after V lost 4 bases and J lost 0 bases. The CDR3 is 19 amino acids. CDR3 region: CASSVLGMGQLTSTDTQYF. The CDR3 bases are TGCGCCAGCAGCGTCCTCGGGATGGGACAGCTAACTAGCACAGATACGCAGTATTTT.

This clone was detected a few times. The V gene is TRBV25-1, the J gene TRBJ2-5; possibly TRBD1 for D (5 bases). Between the trimmed V and J ends, which lost 4 bases and 4 bases, there was a span of 13 bases. This CDR3 contains 14 residues. Germline CDR1 and CDR2: MGHDK and SYGVNS. The CDR3 loop reads CASSVSGQRETQYF. The CDR3 DNA sequence: TGTGCCAGCAGTGTGTCAGGGCAACGAGAGACCCAGTACTTC.